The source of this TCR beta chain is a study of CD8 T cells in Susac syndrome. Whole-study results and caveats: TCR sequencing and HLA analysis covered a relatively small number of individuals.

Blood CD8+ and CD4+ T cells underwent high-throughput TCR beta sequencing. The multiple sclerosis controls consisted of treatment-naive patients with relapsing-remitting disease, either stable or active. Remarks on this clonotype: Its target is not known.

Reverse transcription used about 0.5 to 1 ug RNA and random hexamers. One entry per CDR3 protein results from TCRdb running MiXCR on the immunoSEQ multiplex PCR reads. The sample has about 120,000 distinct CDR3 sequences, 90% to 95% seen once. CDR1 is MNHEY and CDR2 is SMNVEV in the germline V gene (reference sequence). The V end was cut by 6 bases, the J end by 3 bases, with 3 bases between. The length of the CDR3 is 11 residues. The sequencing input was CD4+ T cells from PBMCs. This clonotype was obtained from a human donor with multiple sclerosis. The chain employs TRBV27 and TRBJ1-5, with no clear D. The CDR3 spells CASRINQPQHF. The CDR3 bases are TGTGCCAGCAGAATCAATCAGCCCCAGCATTTT.